The present TCR beta chain was sequenced within a study of blood T cells in healthy people across ages. Between the trimmed V and J ends, which lost 3 bases and 6 bases, there was a span of 12 bases. The germline V gene encodes CDR1 KGHSH and CDR2 LQKENI. The CDR3 has 13 amino acids. A second PCR, run for about 7 to 11 cycles, used a sample-barcoded 5' primer plus a J-beta primer mix. TCRdb re-derived calls from the 5' RACE reads in MiXCR, one entry per CDR3 protein. The sample contains around 650,000 distinct CDR3 sequences, approximately 40% of which appear only once. On this clonotype itself: A much larger clone differs by one base, so this may be a read error.

The V and J genes are TRBV18 and TRBJ2-7; a weak D match, TRBD2 (5 bases). This receptor was identified in a man older than 75 in good health. The sequenced material came from blood. Written as DNA, the CDR3 is TGTGCCAGCTCACCGGAGAGGGCTAGCGAGCAGTACTTC. Translated: CASSPERASEQYF.